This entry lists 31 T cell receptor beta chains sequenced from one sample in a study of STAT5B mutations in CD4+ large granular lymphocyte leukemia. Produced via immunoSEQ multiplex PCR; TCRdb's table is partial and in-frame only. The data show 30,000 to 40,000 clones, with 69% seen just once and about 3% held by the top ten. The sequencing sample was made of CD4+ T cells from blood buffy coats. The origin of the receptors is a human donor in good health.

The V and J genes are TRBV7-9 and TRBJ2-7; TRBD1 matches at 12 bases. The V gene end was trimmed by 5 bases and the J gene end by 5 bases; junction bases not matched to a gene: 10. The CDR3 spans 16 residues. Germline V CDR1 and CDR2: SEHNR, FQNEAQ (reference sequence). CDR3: CASSARGTGGWDEQYF. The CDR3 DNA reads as TGTGCCAGCAGCGCCCGGGGGACAGGGGGCTGGGACGAGCAGTACTTC. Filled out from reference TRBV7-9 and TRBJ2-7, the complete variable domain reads DTGVSQNPRHKITKRGQNVTFRCDPISEHNRLYWYRQTLGQGPEFLTYFQNEAQLEKSRLLSDRFSAERPKGSFSTLEIQRTEQGDSAMYLCASSARGTGGWDEQYFGPGTRLTVT.

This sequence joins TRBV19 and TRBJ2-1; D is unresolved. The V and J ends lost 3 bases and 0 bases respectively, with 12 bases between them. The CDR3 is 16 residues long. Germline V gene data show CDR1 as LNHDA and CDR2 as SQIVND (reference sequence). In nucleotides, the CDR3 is TGTGCCAGTAGTATTCTCCAGTCGAGCTCCTACAATGAGCAGTTCTTC. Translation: CASSILQSSSYNEQFF.

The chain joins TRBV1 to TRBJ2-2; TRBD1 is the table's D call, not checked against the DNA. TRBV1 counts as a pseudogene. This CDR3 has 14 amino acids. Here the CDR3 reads CTRKTVPNTGELFF. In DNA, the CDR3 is TGCACCAGGAAGACAGTACCGAACACCGGGGAGCTGTTTTTT.

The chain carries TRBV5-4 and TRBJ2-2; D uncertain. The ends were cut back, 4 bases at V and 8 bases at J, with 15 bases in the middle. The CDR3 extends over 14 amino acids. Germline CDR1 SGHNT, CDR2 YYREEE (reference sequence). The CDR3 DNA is TGTGCCAGCAGCCCCCACGCTTCACTGGGGGAGCTGTTTTTT. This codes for CASSPHASLGELFF.

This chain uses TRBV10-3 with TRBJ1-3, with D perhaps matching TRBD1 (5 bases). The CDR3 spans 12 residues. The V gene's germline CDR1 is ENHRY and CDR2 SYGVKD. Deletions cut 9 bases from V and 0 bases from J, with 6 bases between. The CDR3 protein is CAIQGSGNTIYF. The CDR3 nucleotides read TGTGCCATTCAGGGCTCTGGAAACACCATATATTTT.

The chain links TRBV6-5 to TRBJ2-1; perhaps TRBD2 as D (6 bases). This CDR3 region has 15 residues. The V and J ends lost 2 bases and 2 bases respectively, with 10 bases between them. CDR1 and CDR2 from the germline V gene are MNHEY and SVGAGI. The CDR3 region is CASSYGGVTYNEQFF. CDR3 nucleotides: TGTGCCAGCAGTTACGGAGGGGTCACCTACAATGAGCAGTTCTTC.

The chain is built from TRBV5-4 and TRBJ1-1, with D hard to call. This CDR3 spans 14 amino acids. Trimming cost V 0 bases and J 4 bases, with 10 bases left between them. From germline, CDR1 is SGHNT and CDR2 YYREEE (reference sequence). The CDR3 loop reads CASSLATSFTEAFF. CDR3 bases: TGTGCCAGCAGCTTGGCCACGTCTTTCACTGAAGCTTTCTTT.

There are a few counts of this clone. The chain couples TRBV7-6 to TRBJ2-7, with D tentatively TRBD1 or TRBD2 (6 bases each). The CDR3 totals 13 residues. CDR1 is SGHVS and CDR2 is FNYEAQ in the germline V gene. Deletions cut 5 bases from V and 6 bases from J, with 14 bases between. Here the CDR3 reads CASSAGTTAEQYF. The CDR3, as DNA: TGTGCCAGCAGCGCGGGGACAACCGCCGAGCAGTACTTC.

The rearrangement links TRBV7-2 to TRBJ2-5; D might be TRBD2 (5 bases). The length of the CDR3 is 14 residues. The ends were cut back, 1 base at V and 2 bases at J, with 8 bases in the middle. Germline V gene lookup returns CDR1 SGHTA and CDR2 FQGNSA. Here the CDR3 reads CASSLGRTQETQYF. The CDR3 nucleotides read TGTGCCAGCAGCTTAGGGCGGACTCAAGAGACCCAGTACTTC.

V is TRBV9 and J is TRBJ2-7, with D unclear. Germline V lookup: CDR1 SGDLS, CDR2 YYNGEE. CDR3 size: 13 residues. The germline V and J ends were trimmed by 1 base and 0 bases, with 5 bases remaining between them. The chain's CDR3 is CASSVSPSYEQYF. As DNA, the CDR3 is TGTGCCAGCAGCGTATCGCCCTCCTACGAGCAGTACTTC.

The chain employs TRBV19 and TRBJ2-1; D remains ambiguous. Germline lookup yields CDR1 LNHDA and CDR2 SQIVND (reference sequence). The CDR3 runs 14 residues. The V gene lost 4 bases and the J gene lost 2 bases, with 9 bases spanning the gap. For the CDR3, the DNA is TGTGCCAGTAGTAAGGACCCCGCCTACAATGAGCAGTTCTTC. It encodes CASSKDPAYNEQFF.

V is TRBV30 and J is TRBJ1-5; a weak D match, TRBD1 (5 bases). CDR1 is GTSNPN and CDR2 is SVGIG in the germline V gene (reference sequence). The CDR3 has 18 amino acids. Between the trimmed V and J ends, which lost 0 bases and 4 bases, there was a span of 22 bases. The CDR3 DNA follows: TGTGCCTGGAGTGTACCATGGCAGGGCGGAAATCCTAATCAGCCCCAGCATTTT. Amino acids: CAWSVPWQGGNPNQPQHF. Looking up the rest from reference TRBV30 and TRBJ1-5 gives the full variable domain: SQTIHQWPATLVQPVGSPLSLECTVEGTSNPNLYWYRQAAGRGLQLLFYSVGIGQISSEVPQNLSASRPQDRQFILSSKKLLLSDSGFYLCAWSVPWQGGNPNQPQHFGDGTRLSIL.

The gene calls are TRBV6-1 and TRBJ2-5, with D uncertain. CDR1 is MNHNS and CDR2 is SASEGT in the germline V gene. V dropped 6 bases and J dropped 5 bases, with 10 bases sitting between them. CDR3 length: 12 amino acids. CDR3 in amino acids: CASRPPGETQYF. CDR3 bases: TGTGCCAGCAGGCCGCCCGGGGAGACCCAGTACTTC.

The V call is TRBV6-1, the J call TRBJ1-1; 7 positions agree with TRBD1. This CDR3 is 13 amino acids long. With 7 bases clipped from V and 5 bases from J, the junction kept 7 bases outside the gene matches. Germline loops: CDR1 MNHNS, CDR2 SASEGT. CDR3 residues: CASIRQGRTEAFF. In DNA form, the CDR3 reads TGTGCCAGCATTAGACAGGGTCGGACTGAAGCTTTCTTT.

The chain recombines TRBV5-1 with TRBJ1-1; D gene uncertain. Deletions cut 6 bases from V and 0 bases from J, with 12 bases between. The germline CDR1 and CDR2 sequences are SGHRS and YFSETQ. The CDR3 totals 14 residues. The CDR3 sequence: CASTLPPLNTEAFF. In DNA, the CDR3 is TGCGCCAGCACCCTACCCCCATTGAACACTGAAGCTTTCTTT.

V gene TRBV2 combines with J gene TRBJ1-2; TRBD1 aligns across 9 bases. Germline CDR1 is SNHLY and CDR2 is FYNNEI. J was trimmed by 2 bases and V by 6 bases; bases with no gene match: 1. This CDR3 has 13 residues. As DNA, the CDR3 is TGTGCCAGCAGCGGGACAGGGAACTATGGCTACACCTTC. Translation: CASSGTGNYGYTF. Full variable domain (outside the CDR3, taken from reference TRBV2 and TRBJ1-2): EPEVTQTPSHQVTQMGQEVILRCVPISNHLYFYWYRQILGQKVEFLVSFYNNEISEKSEIFDDQFSVERPDGSNFTLKIRSTKLEDSAMYFCASSGTGNYGYTFGSGTRLTVV.

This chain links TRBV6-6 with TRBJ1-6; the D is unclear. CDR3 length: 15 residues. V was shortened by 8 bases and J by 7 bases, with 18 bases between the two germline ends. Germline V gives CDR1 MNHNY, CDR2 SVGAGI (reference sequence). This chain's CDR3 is CASQTGGVGNSPLHF. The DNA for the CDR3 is TGTGCCAGCCAGACTGGAGGAGTCGGGAATTCACCCCTCCACTTT.

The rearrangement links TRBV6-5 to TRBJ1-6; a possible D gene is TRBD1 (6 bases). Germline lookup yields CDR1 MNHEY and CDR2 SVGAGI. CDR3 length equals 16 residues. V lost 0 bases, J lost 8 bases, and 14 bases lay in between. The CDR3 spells CASSYSAGRGDSPLHF. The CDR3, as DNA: TGTGCCAGCAGTTACTCCGCAGGAAGGGGGGATTCACCCCTCCACTTT.

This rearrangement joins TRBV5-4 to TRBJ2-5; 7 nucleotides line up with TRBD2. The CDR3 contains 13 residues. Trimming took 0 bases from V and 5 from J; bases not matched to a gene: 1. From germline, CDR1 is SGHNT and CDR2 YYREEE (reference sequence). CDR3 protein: CASSLAGGETQYF. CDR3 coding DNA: TGTGCCAGCAGCTTGGCCGGGGGGGAGACCCAGTACTTC.

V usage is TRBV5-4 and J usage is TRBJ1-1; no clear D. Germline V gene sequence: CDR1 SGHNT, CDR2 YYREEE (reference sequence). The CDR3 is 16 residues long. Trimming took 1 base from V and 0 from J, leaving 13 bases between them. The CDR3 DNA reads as TGTGCCAGCAGCTTGAGAGAGGTTCTGGTGAACACTGAAGCTTTCTTT. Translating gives CASSLREVLVNTEAFF. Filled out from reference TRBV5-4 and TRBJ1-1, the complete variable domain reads ETGVTQSPTHLIKTRGQQVTLRCSSQSGHNTVSWYQQALGQGPQFIFQYYREEENGRGNFPPRFSGLQFPNYSSELNVNALELDDSALYLCASSLREVLVNTEAFFGQGTRLTVV.

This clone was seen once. The CDR3 protein is CASSPRDGYGYTF. DNA of the CDR3: TGTGCCAGCAGCCCCCGGGACGGTTATGGCTACACCTTC. The genes are TRBV5-6 and TRBJ1-2; maybe TRBD1 (5 bases). Deletions cut 4 bases from V and 5 bases from J, with 12 bases between. This CDR3 spans 13 amino acids. Germline loops: CDR1 SGHDT, CDR2 YYEEEE. The complete variable domain, with remaining parts taken from reference TRBV5-6 and TRBJ1-2, reads DAGVTQSPTHLIKTRGQQVTLRCSPKSGHDTVSWYQQALGQGPQFIFQYYEEEERQRGNFPDRFSGHQFPNYSSELNVNALLLGDSALYLCASSPRDGYGYTFGSGTRLTVV.

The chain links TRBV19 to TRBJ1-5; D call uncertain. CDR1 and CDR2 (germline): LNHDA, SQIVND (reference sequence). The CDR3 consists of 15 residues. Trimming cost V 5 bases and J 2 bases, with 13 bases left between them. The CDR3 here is CASSRAVGRNQPQHF. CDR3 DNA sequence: TGTGCCAGTAGTCGGGCCGTTGGTCGCAATCAGCCCCAGCATTTT.

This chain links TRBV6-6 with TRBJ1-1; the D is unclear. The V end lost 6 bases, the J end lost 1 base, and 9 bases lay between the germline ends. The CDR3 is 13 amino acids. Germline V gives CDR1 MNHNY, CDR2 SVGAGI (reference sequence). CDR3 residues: CASRPDGNTEAFF. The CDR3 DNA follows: TGTGCCAGCAGACCCGACGGGAACACTGAAGCTTTCTTT.

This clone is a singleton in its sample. CDR3 in amino acids: CASSAGQVTYEQYF. The CDR3 nucleotides are TGTGCCAGCAGCGCCGGACAGGTGACGTACGAGCAGTACTTC. This rearrangement joins TRBV9 to TRBJ2-7; the match to TRBD1 covers 7 bases. Losses at the gene ends were 3 bases for V and 4 bases for J; bases not matched to a gene: 7. Per the germline V gene, CDR1 is SGDLS and CDR2 is YYNGEE. The CDR3 runs to 14 residues.

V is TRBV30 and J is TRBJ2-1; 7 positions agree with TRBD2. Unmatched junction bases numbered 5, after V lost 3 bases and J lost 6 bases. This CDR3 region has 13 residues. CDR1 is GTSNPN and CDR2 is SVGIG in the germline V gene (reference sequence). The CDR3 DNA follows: TGTGCCTGGAGGGTCCGGACTAGCAATGAGCAGTTCTTC. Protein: CAWRVRTSNEQFF.

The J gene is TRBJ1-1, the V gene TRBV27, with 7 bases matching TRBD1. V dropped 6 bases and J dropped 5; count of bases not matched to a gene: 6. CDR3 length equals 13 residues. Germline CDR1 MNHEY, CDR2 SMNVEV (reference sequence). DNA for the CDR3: TGTGCCAGCAGATACAGGGGTGGGACTGAAGCTTTCTTT. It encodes CASRYRGGTEAFF.

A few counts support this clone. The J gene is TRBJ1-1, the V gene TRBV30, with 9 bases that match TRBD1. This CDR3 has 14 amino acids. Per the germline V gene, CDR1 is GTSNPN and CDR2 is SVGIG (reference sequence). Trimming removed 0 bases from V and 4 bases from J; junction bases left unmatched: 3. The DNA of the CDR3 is TGTGCCTGGAGTGTAGGGACAGGGACCACTGAAGCTTTCTTT. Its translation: CAWSVGTGTTEAFF.

DNA for the CDR3: TGTGCCAGCAGCCGCACTAGCGGGAGGGCAGATACGCAGTATTTT. Translated: CASSRTSGRADTQYF. This chain uses TRBV7-8 with TRBJ2-3; TRBD2 matches at 13 bases. J gave up 4 bases and V 5 bases, and 3 bases lay outside the gene matches. This CDR3 spans 15 amino acids. The germline gives CDR1 SGHVS, CDR2 FQNEAQ.

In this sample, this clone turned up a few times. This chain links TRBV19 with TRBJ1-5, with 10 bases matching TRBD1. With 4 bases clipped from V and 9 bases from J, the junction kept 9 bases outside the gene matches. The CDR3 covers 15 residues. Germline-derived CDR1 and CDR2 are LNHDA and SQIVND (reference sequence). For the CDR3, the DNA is TGTGCCAGTAGTAGGGCGGGACAGGGGACGCGGCCCCAGCATTTT. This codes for CASSRAGQGTRPQHF. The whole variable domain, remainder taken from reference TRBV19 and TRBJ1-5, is DGGITQSPKYLFRKEGQNVTLSCEQNLNHDAMYWYRQDPGQGLRLIYYSQIVNDFQKGDIAEGYSVSREKKESFPLTVTSAQKNPTAFYLCASSRAGQGTRPQHFGDGTRLSIL.

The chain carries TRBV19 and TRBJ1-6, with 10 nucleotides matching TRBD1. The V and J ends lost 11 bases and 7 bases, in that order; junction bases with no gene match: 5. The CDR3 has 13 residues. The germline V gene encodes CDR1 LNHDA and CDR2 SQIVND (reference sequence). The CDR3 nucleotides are TGTGCCGCCCGGGACAGGGGAAATTCACCCCTCCACTTT. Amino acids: CAARDRGNSPLHF.

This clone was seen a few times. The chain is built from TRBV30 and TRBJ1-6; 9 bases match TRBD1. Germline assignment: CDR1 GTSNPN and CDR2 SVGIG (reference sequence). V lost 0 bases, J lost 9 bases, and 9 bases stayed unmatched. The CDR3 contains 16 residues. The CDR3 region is CAWSVSGTGISSPLHF. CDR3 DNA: TGTGCCTGGAGTGTCTCCGGGACAGGGATAAGTTCACCCCTCCACTTT.